A selection of T cell receptor beta chains follows, all from one sample in a study of T cells in Graves' hyperthyroidism and ophthalmopathy. TCRdb redid the calling of the multiplex PCR reads with MiXCR, one entry per CDR3 protein. Of some 530,000 distinct CDR3 sequences listed, approximately 23% are singletons. The sample was blood. The receptors stem from a woman in her seventies with Graves' ophthalmopathy. Both conserved end residues are part of each CDR3. The D gene is left open where the match is weak. For some rows the clone size is stated as once, few or many, or as a class when expanded; others skip it.

V	length	size	D	J	DNA	CDR3
TRBV6-1	15	few	TRBD1	TRBJ1-4	TGTGCCAGCAGAGGCCAAGGGACAGGGCCCGAAAAACTGTTTTTT	CASRGQGTGPEKLFF
TRBV6-1	14	few	TRBD1	TRBJ2-5	TGTGCCAGCACAACAGGGGGGCGCTCGGAGACCCAGTACTTC	CASTTGGRSETQYF
TRBV7-8	17	NA	NA	TRBJ2-1	TGTGCCAGCAGCTTTGGCCTAGCAAGGTATGGTAACAATGAGCAGTTCTTC	CASSFGLARYGNNEQFF
TRBV11-2	15	many	NA	TRBJ2-5	TGTGCCAGCAGCTTAGCCCCGCGACCTCAAGAGACCCAGTACTTC	CASSLAPRPQETQYF
TRBV2	18	NA	NA	TRBJ2-3	TGTGCCAGCAGTGAAGGACTAGGGGGGATGGGGGGCACAGATACGCAGTATTTT	CASSEGLGGMGGTDTQYF
TRBV18	15	once	NA	TRBJ2-3	TGTGCCAGCTCCTCCCCGACCGGCATCACAGATACGCAGTATTTT	CASSSPTGITDTQYF
TRBV6-6	15	NA	TRBD2	TRBJ2-1	TGTGCCAGCAGTTACGGACTAGCGGGAGGCAATGAGCAGTTCTTC	CASSYGLAGGNEQFF
TRBV15	15	many	NA	TRBJ1-2	TGTGCCACCAGCAGAGATCTAGCAGGGAATCAGGGCTACACCTTC	CATSRDLAGNQGYTF
TRBV6-2/TRBV6-3	16	many	TRBD2	TRBJ2-7	TGTGCCAGCAGTAAACGGACTAGCGGGAAGTTATACGAGCAGTACTTC	CASSKRTSGKLYEQYF
TRBV12-3/TRBV12-4	16	many	NA	TRBJ2-1	TGTGCCAGCAGATCGATAGCGGAAAGCTCCTACAATGAGCAGTTCTTC	CASRSIAESSYNEQFF
TRBV27	17	NA	TRBD1	TRBJ2-7	TGTGCCAGCACCCCATCAAGGACAGGGCTTTTTCTCTACGAGCAGTACTTC	CASTPSRTGLFLYEQYF
TRBV10-1	17	NA	NA	TRBJ2-2	TGCGCCAGCAGTGAGTCTTTGTCGGGGCCGAACACCGGGGAGCTGTTTTTT	CASSESLSGPNTGELFF
TRBV28	12	many	NA	TRBJ2-5	TGTGCCAGCAGTATTAACAAAGAGACCCAGTACTTC	CASSINKETQYF
TRBV2	14	NA	TRBD2	TRBJ2-5	TGTGCCAGCAGTCCAGTGACTAGCGTGCAGACCCAGTACTTC	CASSPVTSVQTQYF
TRBV19	16	NA	TRBD2	TRBJ2-3	TGTGCCAGTAGGAATCTTGGCGGGAGTATCACAGATACGCAGTATTTT	CASRNLGGSITDTQYF
TRBV12-3/TRBV12-4	14	NA	TRBD1	TRBJ1-2	TGTGCCAGCAGCGGACAGGGGGCCCCTTATGGCTACACCTTC	CASSGQGAPYGYTF
TRBV6-1	13	few	NA	TRBJ1-4	TGTGCCAGCAAGGAGGGAGGAAGGGAAAAACTGTTTTTT	CASKEGGREKLFF
TRBV5-1	13	NA	NA	TRBJ2-7	TGCGCCAGCAGCGCTCCTGGGGACTACGAGCAGTACTTC	CASSAPGDYEQYF
TRBV5-1	14	NA	TRBD1	TRBJ2-7	TGCGCCAGCAGCTTGGGACAGGGGGCCAACAAGCAGTACTTC	CASSLGQGANKQYF
TRBV7-2	16	few	TRBD2	TRBJ2-1	TGTGCCAGCAGCTTTTATAGCGGGATCACCTACAATGAGCAGTTCTTC	CASSFYSGITYNEQFF
TRBV6-1	16	many	TRBD1	TRBJ2-7	TGTGCCAGCAGACTTTGGGGGACAGGGGGTAAATCGGAGCAGTACTTC	CASRLWGTGGKSEQYF
TRBV20-1	15	few	TRBD2	TRBJ2-3	TGCAGTGCTCACCGACTAGCGGGAGGAACAGATACGCAGTATTTT	CSAHRLAGGTDTQYF
TRBV4-3	17	NA	TRBD2	TRBJ2-5	TGCGCCAGCAGCCAAGACTGGGGGGGAACAGTTCCAGAGACCCAGTACTTC	CASSQDWGGTVPETQYF
TRBV5-1	15	few	TRBD2	TRBJ2-7	TGCGCCAGCAGGGGACTAGCGGGACCATCCTACGAGCAGTACTTC	CASRGLAGPSYEQYF
TRBV6-1	14	NA	TRBD1	TRBJ1-5	TGTGCCAGCAGAGGACAGGGTACCAATCAGCCCCAGCATTTT	CASRGQGTNQPQHF
TRBV19	16	NA	NA	TRBJ2-6	TGTGCCAGTACTGCGTGGATGTCCTCTGGGGCCAACGTCCTGACTTTC	CASTAWMSSGANVLTF
TRBV7-9	14	NA	NA	TRBJ2-7	TGTGCCAGCAGCTTAATCCAAAACTCCTACGAGCAGTACTTC	CASSLIQNSYEQYF
TRBV6-1	14	NA	NA	TRBJ1-2	TGTGCCAGCAGTGAAAGGGGGAGACCAAATGGCTACACCTTC	CASSERGRPNGYTF
TRBV7-2	15	many	TRBD2	TRBJ2-5	TGTGCCAGCAGCTTAGGAGCTAGCGGGAGAGAGACCCAGTACTTC	CASSLGASGRETQYF
TRBV7-9	18	few	NA	TRBJ2-5	TGTGCCAGCAGCTTACCCGGAAACCGGAGACACGACCAAGAGACCCAGTACTTC	CASSLPGNRRHDQETQYF
TRBV24-1	14	few	TRBD1	TRBJ2-1	TGTGCCACCAGTTCAGGGGGCTCCTACAATGAGCAGTTCTTC	CATSSGGSYNEQFF
TRBV12-3/TRBV12-4	14	many	TRBD1	TRBJ2-5	TGTGCCAGCAGTCAGGACAGGGGGAAAGAGACCCAGTACTTC	CASSQDRGKETQYF
TRBV3-1	15	NA	TRBD2	TRBJ2-2	TGTGCCAGCAGCCGGGCTAGCGGGCACACCGGGGAGCTGTTTTTT	CASSRASGHTGELFF
TRBV3-1	15	few	TRBD1	TRBJ1-6	TGTGCCAGCCTTCCCTCCGGGACAGGGAATTCACCCCTCCACTTT	CASLPSGTGNSPLHF
TRBV6-1	15	NA	NA	TRBJ2-1	TGTGCCACCTCGCGGGGGCGGAACTCCTACAATGAGCAGTTCTTC	CATSRGRNSYNEQFF
TRBV28	14	NA	NA	TRBJ2-7	TGTGCCAGCAGTCCAGCCGGGACACACTACGAGCAGTACTTC	CASSPAGTHYEQYF
TRBV30	13	NA	NA	TRBJ2-5	TGTGCCTGGAGTGTAAGGTTCCAAGAGACCCAGTACTTC	CAWSVRFQETQYF
TRBV19	18	few	TRBD2	TRBJ2-5	TGTGCCAGTAGTCAATTAGCGGGAGGAGTGCGGGGGGAAGAGACCCAGTACTTC	CASSQLAGGVRGEETQYF
TRBV6-6	15	few	NA	TRBJ2-7	TGTGCCAGCAGTTACTCGGGGAAGGGGGGATACGAGCAGTACTTC	CASSYSGKGGYEQYF
TRBV12-3/TRBV12-4	16	NA	TRBD2	TRBJ2-1	TGTGCCAGCAGTTTACGGACTAGCGGGAGGATAAATGAGCAGTTCTTC	CASSLRTSGRINEQFF
TRBV28	14	few	NA	TRBJ1-1	TGTGCCAGCCGATCGTGGGAGGAGAGCACTGAAGCTTTCTTT	CASRSWEESTEAFF
TRBV30	11	NA	NA	TRBJ1-1	TGTGCCTGGATTGGGGGTGCTGAAGCTTTCTTT	CAWIGGAEAFF
TRBV6-2/TRBV6-3	14	NA	TRBD1	TRBJ2-3	TGTGCCAGCAGCTGGACAGGGTTGGGAGATACGCAGTATTTT	CASSWTGLGDTQYF
TRBV5-8	16	NA	TRBD1	TRBJ2-3	TGTGCCAGCAGCTTGCCGGGACAGGCGATCACAGATACGCAGTATTTT	CASSLPGQAITDTQYF
TRBV7-9	16	few	TRBD2	TRBJ2-3	TGTGCCAGCAGCCCTCCCGGCGGGAGGCGCACAGATACGCAGTATTTT	CASSPPGGRRTDTQYF
TRBV28	15	many	TRBD1	TRBJ2-7	TGTGCCAGCAGTGGCTCCGGGACAGGGCGAAACGAGCAGTACTTC	CASSGSGTGRNEQYF
TRBV6-1	14	NA	TRBD1	TRBJ1-3	TGTGCCAGCAGGCACAGGGGCCTGGGAGACACCATATATTTT	CASRHRGLGDTIYF
TRBV6-1	15	few	TRBD1	TRBJ2-5	TGTGCCAGCAGTGTGAGACAGGGGTCATGGGAGACCCAGTACTTC	CASSVRQGSWETQYF
TRBV28	17	many	NA	TRBJ2-1	TGTGCCAGCAGCCGTCCCCTCGGAGGTAGCTCCTACAATGAGCAGTTCTTC	CASSRPLGGSSYNEQFF